Listed below are T cell receptor beta chains from one sample, sequenced in a study of blood T cell repertoires in COVID-19. Sequencing was performed with immunoSEQ multiplex PCR; in TCRdb, only in-frame clones are kept and a portion is missing. In the table there are 200,000 to 250,000 clones, 82% of which are singletons. What was sequenced was PBMCs or T cells enriched from blood (not recorded which). These receptors all come from a woman aged 60-70 years who had recovered from COVID-19. The CDR3 runs from the conserved cysteine through the conserved F or W. A D gene is named only where the DNA matches it firmly. Some rows mark clone size as missing; the rest say once, few, many or name a class of expanded clone.

v_call	clone_size	j_call	d_call	cdr3_aa	cdr3_nt
TRBV7-6	few	TRBJ1-5	TRBD1	CASSLGSGTGANQPQHF	TGTGCCAGCAGCTTGGGTTCCGGGACAGGGGCAAATCAGCCCCAGCATTTT
TRBV29-1	-	TRBJ1-2	TRBD1	CSVSRGQGLGYTF	TGCAGCGTTTCCCGCGGACAGGGTCTGGGCTACACCTTC
TRBV12-3/TRBV12-4	-	TRBJ1-1	-	CASSEPGHEAFF	TGTGCCAGCAGCGAACCGGGACATGAAGCTTTCTTT
TRBV5-6	-	TRBJ1-6	-	CASSFQYSPLHF	TGTGCCAGCAGCTTTCAGTATTCACCCCTCCACTTT
TRBV11-2	-	TRBJ2-5	TRBD2	CASSSKGSGGGETQYF	TGTGCCAGCAGCTCGAAAGGAAGCGGGGGTGGGGAGACCCAGTACTTC
TRBV20-1	once	TRBJ1-1	-	CSAYRSEAFF	TGCAGTGCTTATCGTAGTGAAGCTTTCTTT
TRBV27	-	TRBJ1-2	TRBD1	CASSNLGTVYGYTF	TGTGCCAGCAGCAACCTAGGGACAGTCTATGGCTACACCTTC
TRBV25-1	-	TRBJ2-2	-	CASSDGSYTGELFF	TGTGCCAGCAGTGACGGGAGTTACACCGGGGAGCTGTTTTTT
TRBV7-2	-	TRBJ2-5	-	CASSQGVETQYF	TGTGCCAGCAGTCAAGGGGTGGAGACCCAGTACTTC
TRBV12-3/TRBV12-4	-	TRBJ1-6	-	CASRFGGGSPLHF	TGTGCCAGCAGGTTTGGGGGCGGTTCACCCCTCCACTTT
TRBV7-2	-	TRBJ1-6	TRBD1	CASSFLLGTVNSPLHF	TGTGCCAGCAGCTTTCTGTTGGGGACAGTAAATTCACCCCTCCACTTT
TRBV19	-	TRBJ2-1	TRBD1	CASSIATGVRYNEQFF	TGTGCCAGTAGTATAGCCACAGGGGTGCGCTACAATGAGCAGTTCTTC
TRBV6-5	-	TRBJ1-2	TRBD1	CASSYNGQGRDYGYTF	TGTGCCAGCAGTTATAATGGACAGGGACGTGACTATGGCTACACCTTC
TRBV5-8	-	TRBJ2-7	-	CASSPGWSYYEQYF	TGTGCCAGCAGCCCCGGCTGGAGTTACTACGAGCAGTACTTC
TRBV3-1/TRBV3-2	-	TRBJ2-3	TRBD1	CASSRQGRDTQYF	TGTGCCAGCAGTAGACAGGGACGGGATACGCAGTATTTT
TRBV19	few	TRBJ1-2	-	CASSPTGIYGYTF	TGTGCCAGTAGTCCAACAGGGATCTATGGCTACACCTTC
TRBV18	-	TRBJ1-4	-	CASSPPNTAANEKLFF	TGTGCCAGCTCACCACCTAATACAGCCGCTAATGAAAAACTGTTTTTT
TRBV13	-	TRBJ2-1	TRBD2	CASSPVLAQQFF	TGTGCCAGCAGTCCGGTACTAGCGCAGCAGTTCTTC
TRBV7-2	-	TRBJ2-7	TRBD2	CASSLAPGLAGIEQYF	TGTGCCAGCAGCTTAGCGCCGGGACTAGCGGGGATTGAGCAGTACTTC
TRBV10-3	-	TRBJ1-1	-	CAISESTRRQGRTEAFF	TGTGCCATCAGTGAGTCGACTCGAAGGCAGGGAAGGACTGAAGCTTTCTTT
TRBV13	-	TRBJ2-3	-	CATEGQSADTQYF	TGTGCCACCGAGGGCCAGTCCGCAGATACGCAGTATTTT
TRBV19	-	TRBJ1-1	-	CASSLLVQGPKNTEAFF	TGTGCCAGTAGTCTCCTGGTTCAGGGCCCGAAGAACACTGAAGCTTTCTTT
TRBV5-1	-	TRBJ2-3	TRBD2	CASSQTPGREGPDTQYF	TGCGCCAGCAGCCAAACCCCGGGGCGGGAGGGCCCGGATACGCAGTATTTT
TRBV5-6	once	TRBJ1-4	-	CASSLLTTNEKLFF	TGTGCCAGCAGCTTGCTTACAACTAATGAAAAACTGTTTTTT
TRBV10-3	-	TRBJ1-1	-	CAIRSTGPNTEAFF	TGTGCCATCAGGTCCACAGGGCCGAACACTGAAGCTTTCTTT
TRBV5-1	-	TRBJ2-3	TRBD2	CASSFSGGFTDTQYF	TGCGCCAGCAGCTTTAGCGGGGGATTCACAGATACGCAGTATTTT
TRBV2	-	TRBJ2-3	-	CASRRTASTDTQYF	TGTGCCAGCCGTAGGACAGCGAGCACAGATACGCAGTATTTT
TRBV11-1	few	TRBJ2-7	TRBD1	CASSLWDRAYEQYF	TGTGCCAGCAGCCTATGGGACAGAGCCTACGAGCAGTACTTC
TRBV13	-	TRBJ2-2	-	CASRTGAGELFF	TGTGCCAGCAGGACGGGAGCCGGGGAGCTGTTTTTT
TRBV5-4	-	TRBJ2-2	-	CASSLVRESTGELFF	TGTGCCAGCAGCTTGGTCCGTGAGAGCACCGGGGAGCTGTTTTTT
TRBV11-1	-	TRBJ1-1	TRBD1	CASSRDRAEGAFF	TGTGCCAGCAGCCGGGACAGGGCTGAGGGAGCTTTCTTT
TRBV30	few	TRBJ1-1	TRBD1	CAWKGQGRTEAFF	TGTGCCTGGAAGGGACAGGGGAGGACTGAAGCTTTCTTT
TRBV6-5	-	TRBJ1-2	TRBD1	CASSRQGGENGYTF	TGTGCCAGCAGCAGACAGGGGGGTGAAAATGGCTACACCTTC
TRBV28	-	TRBJ1-2	TRBD1	CASTLGTVSNYGYTF	TGTGCCAGCACTTTGGGGACAGTTTCTAACTATGGCTACACCTTC
TRBV25-1	-	TRBJ2-1	TRBD1	CASSESWTGANNEQFF	TGTGCCAGCAGTGAATCTTGGACAGGGGCCAACAATGAGCAGTTCTTC
TRBV11-2	-	TRBJ2-3	TRBD2	CASSLIQRGSTDTQYF	TGTGCCAGCAGCTTAATTCAGCGGGGTAGCACAGATACGCAGTATTTT
TRBV6-5	-	TRBJ2-1	-	CASRPLLTNEQFF	TGTGCCAGCAGACCGTTACTAACGAATGAGCAGTTCTTC
TRBV19	-	TRBJ1-2	TRBD1	CASSVGTGGSGYTF	TGTGCCAGTAGTGTTGGGACAGGGGGATCAGGCTACACCTTC
TRBV12-3/TRBV12-4	-	TRBJ2-5	-	CASSLWAGETQYF	TGTGCCAGCAGTTTATGGGCAGGGGAGACCCAGTACTTC
TRBV18	-	TRBJ2-3	-	CASSPPARGDTQYF	TGTGCCAGCTCACCACCGGCTAGGGGAGATACGCAGTATTTT
TRBV10-3	once	TRBJ2-3	-	CAISEPNTGTDTQYF	TGTGCCATCAGTGAGCCCAATACAGGGACAGATACGCAGTATTTT
TRBV27	-	TRBJ1-2	-	CASLPRPGVASNYGYTF	TGTGCCAGCCTTCCCCGCCCGGGGGTAGCCTCTAACTATGGCTACACCTTC
TRBV18	-	TRBJ1-6	TRBD1	CASSRQGDSPLHF	TGTGCCAGCTCAAGACAGGGGGATTCACCCCTCCACTTT
TRBV19	few	TRBJ1-2	-	CASSNLYDYTF	TGTGCCAGTAGTAACCTATACGACTACACCTTC
TRBV5-6	-	TRBJ1-1	TRBD1	CASSPQGATEAFF	TGTGCCAGCAGCCCACAGGGGGCTACTGAAGCTTTCTTT